A single sample gave rise to the 16 T cell receptor beta chains below, sequenced in a study of T-cell memory formation after mild COVID-19. TCRdb reprocessed the 5' RACE reads with MiXCR, giving one entry per CDR3 protein. Among hundreds of thousands of distinct CDR3 sequences listed, more than 15% were seen once. The sequenced sample consisted of PBMCs or a T cell subset sorted from them (not recorded which). These receptors all stem from a man aged 18 to 35 who had mild COVID-19 (a few samples of this study predate the infection). Cell type and time point are not known.

This rearrangement joins TRBV18 to TRBJ2-7, with TRBD1 as a possible D gene (5 bases). The CDR3 contains 14 residues. The V end was cut by 5 bases, the J end by 5 bases, with 16 bases between. CDR1 and CDR2 (germline): KGHSH, LQKENI. The CDR3 sequence: CASSELKGSHEQYV. The CDR3 DNA is TGTGCCAGCTCAGAGTTGAAGGGGTCCCACGAGCAGTACGTC.

This chain links TRBV24-1 with TRBJ2-6; D is ambiguous. The CDR3 contains 14 residues. Germline CDR1 reads KGHDR; CDR2 reads SFDVKD. V was pared by 6 bases and J by 2 bases, with 7 bases between. CDR3 coding DNA: TGTGCCACCAGTCCTGTGGCTGGGGCCAACGTCCTGACTTTC. This gives the protein CATSPVAGANVLTF.

The chain carries TRBV30 and TRBJ2-2, with D possibly being TRBD1 (5 bases). CDR3 size: 13 residues. V was trimmed by 2 bases and J by 13 bases, leaving 17 bases between them. Germline CDR1 is GTSNPN and CDR2 is SVGIG (reference sequence). Here the CDR3 reads CAWSPTGWWALFF. The CDR3 DNA is TGTGCCTGGAGTCCAACAGGATGGTGGGCGCTGTTTTTT.

The chain uses TRBV7-2 and TRBJ2-3, with D perhaps matching TRBD1 (5 bases). The CDR3 consists of 13 residues. Germline CDR1 SGHTA, CDR2 FQGNSA. V dropped 1 base and J dropped 4 bases, with 6 bases sitting between them. CDR3 sequence: CASSLDRSDTQYF. The DNA for the CDR3 is TGTGCCAGCAGCTTAGACAGGTCAGATACGCAGTATTTT. Full variable domain (outside the CDR3, taken from reference TRBV7-2 and TRBJ2-3): GAGVSQSPSNKVTEKGKDVELRCDPISGHTALYWYRQSLGQGLEFLIYFQGNSAPDKSGLPSDRFSAERTGGSVSTLTIQRTQQEDSAVYLCASSLDRSDTQYFGPGTRLTVL.

This clonotype was found a few times. The genes are TRBV2 and TRBJ2-5, with 11 bases fitting TRBD2. The CDR3 sequence is 16 residues long. CDR1 and CDR2 from the germline V gene are SNHLY and FYNNEI. V was pared by 2 bases and J by 5 bases, with 7 bases of the junction left unmatched. The CDR3 sequence is CASSEQQTSGVETQYF. In DNA, the CDR3 is TGTGCCAGCAGTGAACAGCAGACTAGCGGGGTTGAGACCCAGTACTTC. Based on the CDR3 plus reference TRBV2 and TRBJ2-5, the full variable domain is EPEVTQTPSHQVTQMGQEVILRCVPISNHLYFYWYRQILGQKVEFLVSFYNNEISEKSEIFDDQFSVERPDGSNFTLKIRSTKLEDSAMYFCASSEQQTSGVETQYFGPGTRLLVL.

In its sample, this clonotype was seen a few times. V usage is TRBV15 and J usage is TRBJ1-5; unclear D gene. This CDR3 has 15 residues. The V gene lost 4 bases and the J gene lost 4 bases, with 14 bases spanning the gap. CDR1 and CDR2 (germline): LNHNV, YYDKDF (reference sequence). CDR3 coding DNA: TGTGCCACCAGCACCTTAGATGGGATAAATCAGCCCCAGCATTTT. Translation gives CATSTLDGINQPQHF.

The chain couples TRBV6-2 or TRBV6-3 to TRBJ1-6; D uncertain. The CDR3 totals 13 residues. Germline lookup yields CDR1 MNHEY and CDR2 SVGEGT. V dropped 7 bases and J dropped 6 bases, with 10 bases sitting between them. The CDR3 here is CASKRQPNSPLHF. CDR3 DNA sequence: TGTGCCAGCAAACGGCAACCTAATTCACCCCTCCACTTT.

This clonotype was seen a few times. The chain employs TRBV5-1 and TRBJ1-4; 7 bases align to TRBD1. V gave up 4 bases and J gave up 0 bases; unmatched junction bases: 3. Germline lookup yields CDR1 SGHRS and CDR2 YFSETQ. This CDR3 has 15 amino acids. The CDR3 DNA follows: TGCGCCAGCAGCCGCGGACAGGCAACTAATGAAAAACTGTTTTTT. Amino acids: CASSRGQATNEKLFF.

This sequence joins TRBV4-2 and TRBJ2-2; 8 bases are shared with TRBD1. Germline trimming cut 4 bases from V and 8 bases from J; bases unmatched to any gene: 9. Germline V gene data show CDR1 as LGHNA and CDR2 as YNFKEQ. This CDR3 has 15 residues. The CDR3 here is CASSPPAGGRGELFF. In nucleotides, the CDR3 is TGTGCCAGCAGCCCTCCTGCAGGGGGCAGAGGGGAGCTGTTTTTT.

This clonotype was recorded a few times. The rearrangement links TRBV10-3 to TRBJ1-2; D ambiguous. The CDR3 spans 14 residues. V dropped 7 bases and J dropped 7 bases, with 19 bases sitting between them. Germline CDR1 reads ENHRY; CDR2 reads SYGVKD. In DNA form, the CDR3 reads TGTGCCATCACCCCTGGCAGAAGCGGTTTTGGCTACACCTTC. Protein product: CAITPGRSGFGYTF.

This clonotype has just a few counts. This sequence joins TRBV12-3 or TRBV12-4 and TRBJ1-2; D is possibly TRBD1 (6 bases). The length of the CDR3 is 17 residues. V was pared by 2 bases and J by 2 bases, with 18 bases between. The DNA for the CDR3 is TGTGCCAGCAGTTTATCTTTGCAAGGACAGCTAAACTATGGCTACACCTTC. Translating gives CASSLSLQGQLNYGYTF.

The chain joins TRBV20-1 to TRBJ2-5; perhaps D is TRBD1 or TRBD2 (5 bases each). V lost 5 bases to trimming and J lost 3 bases, with 13 bases between them. Germline-derived CDR1 and CDR2 are DFQATT and SNEGSKA (reference sequence). The CDR3 loop spans 13 amino acids. The chain's CDR3 is CSAVGDSKETQYF. CDR3 sequence (DNA): TGCAGTGCTGTGGGGGATTCAAAAGAGACCCAGTACTTC.

This clonotype was seen repeatedly, ten times or more. The chain uses TRBV5-1 and TRBJ2-2; TRBD1 aligns across 9 bases. The V segment lost 4 bases and the J segment 1 base; nucleotides outside the gene matches: 2. In germline, CDR1 is SGHRS, CDR2 YFSETQ. CDR3 length equals 15 residues. The chain's CDR3 is CASSEGQGNTGELFF. CDR3 nucleotide sequence: TGCGCCAGCAGCGAGGGACAGGGGAACACCGGGGAGCTGTTTTTT.

This clonotype appeared many times. The chain carries TRBV5-1 and TRBJ1-2, with D possibly being TRBD1 (5 bases). V gave up 0 bases and J gave up 5 bases, with 20 bases separating them. The CDR3 totals 17 residues. The germline CDR1 and CDR2 sequences are SGHRS and YFSETQ. This chain's CDR3 is CASSLALRQRTGYGYTF. CDR3 sequence (DNA): TGCGCCAGCAGCTTGGCTCTTCGACAGAGGACCGGGTATGGCTACACCTTC.

The J gene is TRBJ2-3, the V gene TRBV7-9; D unresolved. The CDR3 is 16 residues long. The V and J ends lost 5 bases and 2 bases respectively, with 17 bases between them. Germline CDR1 and CDR2: SEHNR and FQNEAQ (reference sequence). The CDR3 nucleotides are TGTGCCAGCAGCATTAGTGAGTTCACACACACAGATACGCAGTATTTT. Amino acid sequence: CASSISEFTHTDTQYF.

This clonotype was recorded a few times. This chain links TRBV10-1 with TRBJ2-7; D gene unclear. Germline V lookup: CDR1 WNHNN, CDR2 SYGVQD (reference sequence). Trimming took 0 bases from V and 3 from J, leaving 6 bases between them. The CDR3 has 13 amino acids. The CDR3 DNA reads as TGCGCCAGCAGTGAGTCGAATGGCTACGAGCAGTACTTC. Its translation is CASSESNGYEQYF.